The clone carrying this TCR beta chain was seen many times. The TCR beta CDR3 regions underwent amplification from RNA transcripts. The workflow started with a first-round RT-PCR run with HTBI primers and then moved on to a second-round multiplex PCR. TCRdb analysed the multiplex PCR reads with MiXCR anew, one entry per CDR3 protein. The table shows over 40,000 distinct CDR3 sequences, with 50% occurring only once. This sample is drawn from a study of Graves' ophthalmopathy and Graves' hyperthyroidism. The V gene's germline CDR1 is SGHNT and CDR2 YYREEE (reference sequence). This CDR3 has 17 amino acids. V lost 1 base, J lost 0 bases, and 14 bases lay in between. Pregnant or lactating patients and those with other autoimmune diseases or uncontrolled infections were excluded.

This rearrangement joins TRBV5-4 to TRBJ1-3; weak D call: TRBD1 (5 bases). The specimen sequenced was peripheral blood. The origin of this receptor is an adult man with Graves' ophthalmopathy. CDR3 sequence: CASSLSAGIDSGNTIYF. DNA for the CDR3: TGTGCCAGCAGCTTGTCTGCAGGGATCGACTCTGGAAACACCATATATTTT.